The clone carrying this T cell receptor beta chain was observed a few times. These data originate in a study of blood T cell repertoires in COVID-19. Study at large: The samples span acute and convalescent COVID-19 from the United States, Italy and Spain. T cells, B-cell-depleted T cells, or PBMCs supplied cDNA or gDNA.

The trim removed 7 bases at V and 7 bases at J, leaving 13 bases unmatched. The CDR3 loop spans 14 amino acids. Germline V CDR1 and CDR2: SNHLY, FYNNEI. Per the authors' pipeline: Estimates of nucleated cell counts were drawn from the amplification of reference gene primers. Here immunoSEQ multiplex PCR was the method, and the copy in TCRdb shows in-frame clones only, minus some. That table is the source of V, J and clone size, and D and trimming were worked out from the DNA. The sample includes 400,000 to 550,000 clones, roughly 89% of them seen just once. Sequencing used peripheral blood. The receptor was isolated from a woman aged 30 to 39 with acute or convalescent COVID-19. V and J are TRBV2 and TRBJ2-7; 7 bases map to TRBD1. CDR3 in DNA: TGTGCCAGCAAAGCGCTAAGACAGGGTGGAGAGCAGTACTTC. Protein: CASKALRQGGEQYF.